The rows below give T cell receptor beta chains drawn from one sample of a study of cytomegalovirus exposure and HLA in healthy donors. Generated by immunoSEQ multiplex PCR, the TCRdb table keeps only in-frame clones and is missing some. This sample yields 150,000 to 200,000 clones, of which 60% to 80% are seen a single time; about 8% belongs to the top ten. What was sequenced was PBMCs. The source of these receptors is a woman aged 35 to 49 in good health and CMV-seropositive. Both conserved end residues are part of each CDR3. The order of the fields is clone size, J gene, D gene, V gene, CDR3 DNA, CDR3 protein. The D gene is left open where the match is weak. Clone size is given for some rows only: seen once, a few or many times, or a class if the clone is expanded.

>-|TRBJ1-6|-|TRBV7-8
TGTGCCAGCAGCTTGACAGGTCTTAATTCACCCCTCCACTTT
CASSLTGLNSPLHF
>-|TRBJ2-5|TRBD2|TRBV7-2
TGTGCCAGCAGCCCAACCCTATCTAGCGGTTACCAAGAGACCCAGTACTTC
CASSPTLSSGYQETQYF
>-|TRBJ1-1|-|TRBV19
TGTGCCAGTAGTATGAGATGGGATAGTCCGGGGGACACTGAAGCTTTCTTT
CASSMRWDSPGDTEAFF
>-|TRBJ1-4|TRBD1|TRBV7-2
TGTGCCAGCAGCCCCGAAGCGGACAGGGGGCGAGAAAAACTGTTTTTT
CASSPEADRGREKLFF
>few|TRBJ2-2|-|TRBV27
TGTGCCAGCAGTCTTACACTAGTTCGTACCGGGGAGCTGTTTTTT
CASSLTLVRTGELFF
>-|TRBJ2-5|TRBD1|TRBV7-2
TGTGCCAGCAGACGAGCAGGGGGCCCAGAGACCCAGTACTTC
CASRRAGGPETQYF
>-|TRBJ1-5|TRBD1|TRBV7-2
TGTGCCAGCAGCTCACAGGGGAGGCAGCCCCAGCATTTT
CASSSQGRQPQHF
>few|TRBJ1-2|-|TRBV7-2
TGTGCCAGCAGCTTAGGAGGATATGGCTACACCTTC
CASSLGGYGYTF
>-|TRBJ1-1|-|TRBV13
TGTGCCAGCAGCTTAGAATCAGGTAACACTGAAGCTTTCTTT
CASSLESGNTEAFF
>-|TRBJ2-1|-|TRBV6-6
TGTGCCAGCAGTTATGAGGGCGGGATCTACAATGAGCAGTTCTTC
CASSYEGGIYNEQFF
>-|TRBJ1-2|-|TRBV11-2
TGTGCCAGCAGCTTAGACAGGGTAGGCTACACCTTC
CASSLDRVGYTF
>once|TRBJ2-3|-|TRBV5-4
TGTGCCAGCAGCTTGGGGACAGGCACAGATACGCAGTATTTT
CASSLGTGTDTQYF
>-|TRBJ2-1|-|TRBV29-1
TGCAGCGTTGAAGGAAAATTTGAGGTGTCCTACAATGAGCAGTTCTTC
CSVEGKFEVSYNEQFF
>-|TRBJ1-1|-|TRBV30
TGTGCCTGGGGAGGTAGATCGAACACTGAAGCTTTCTTT
CAWGGRSNTEAFF
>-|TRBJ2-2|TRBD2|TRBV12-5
TGTGCTAGTGGTTTTTTCGCGGGAGCACACACCGGGGAGCTGTTTTTT
CASGFFAGAHTGELFF
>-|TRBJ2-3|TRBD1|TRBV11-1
TGTGCCAGCAGCTATCGGACAGGGGGCGCGAGCACAGATACGCAGTATTTT
CASSYRTGGASTDTQYF
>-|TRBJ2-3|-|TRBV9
TGTGCCAGCAGCGTAGAATCCAGCGGGTACGCAGATACGCAGTATTTT
CASSVESSGYADTQYF
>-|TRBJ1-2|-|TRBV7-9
TGTGCCAGCAGCTTAGGGGCAGGGGATGGCTACACCTTC
CASSLGAGDGYTF
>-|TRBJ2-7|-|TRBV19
TGTGCCAGTAGTGCACGCATGACAGGTGATCCCTACGAGCAGTACTTC
CASSARMTGDPYEQYF
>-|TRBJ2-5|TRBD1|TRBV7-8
TGTGCCAGCAGCCGGGACAGGGTGGGGGGGACCCAGTACTTC
CASSRDRVGGTQYF
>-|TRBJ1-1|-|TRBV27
TGTGCCAGCAGTTTTGGCTCCCGAACTGAAGCTTTCTTT
CASSFGSRTEAFF
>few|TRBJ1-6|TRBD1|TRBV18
TGTGCCAGCTCGCTCGGGGACAGGGACAATTCACCCCTCCACTTT
CASSLGDRDNSPLHF
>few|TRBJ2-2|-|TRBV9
TGTGCCAGCAGGCAGGGGTCGAACACCGGGGAGCTGTTTTTT
CASRQGSNTGELFF
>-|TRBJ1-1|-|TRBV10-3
TGTGCCATCAGCCGCGGGCCTCGGGGGGAGAACACTGAAGCTTTCTTT
CAISRGPRGENTEAFF